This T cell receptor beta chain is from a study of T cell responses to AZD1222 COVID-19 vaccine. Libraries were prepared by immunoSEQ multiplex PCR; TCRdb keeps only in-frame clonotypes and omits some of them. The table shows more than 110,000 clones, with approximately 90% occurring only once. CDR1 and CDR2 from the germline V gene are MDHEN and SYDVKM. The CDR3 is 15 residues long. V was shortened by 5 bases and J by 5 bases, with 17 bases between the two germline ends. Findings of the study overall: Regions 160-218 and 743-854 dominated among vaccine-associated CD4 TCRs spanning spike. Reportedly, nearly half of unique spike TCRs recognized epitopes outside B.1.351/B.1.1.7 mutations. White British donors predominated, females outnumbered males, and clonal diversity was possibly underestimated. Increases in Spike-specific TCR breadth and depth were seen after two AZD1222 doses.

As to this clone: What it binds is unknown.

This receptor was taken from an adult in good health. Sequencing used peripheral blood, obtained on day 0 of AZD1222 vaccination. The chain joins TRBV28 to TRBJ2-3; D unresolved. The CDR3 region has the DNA TGTGCCAGCAGTACTTACGTGGACGTCCTAGATACGCAGTATTTT. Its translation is CASSTYVDVLDTQYF.